Shown below are 9 T cell receptor beta chains from a single sample sequenced in a study of blood T cell repertoires in COVID-19 (dated by TCRdb to 2018 to 2020). The library was produced with the immunoSEQ multiplex PCR assay. Held by TCRdb, this immuneACCESS table contains in-frame sequences only and omits some clones. Under half of the omission traces to an unresolved V gene where checked; the cause of the rest is unknown. The sample records approximately 100,000 clones, approximately 91% of which are singletons. Of the sample, roughly 0.97% falls within the top ten clones. The material sequenced was peripheral blood. These receptors were obtained from a man aged 55-75 years with acute or convalescent COVID-19.

The chain employs TRBV27 and TRBJ1-5, with D unclear. Germline V CDR1 and CDR2: MNHEY, SMNVEV (reference sequence). Trimming left V 5 bases short and J 9 bases short, with 17 bases between. This CDR3 region has 14 residues. CDR3 sequence reads: CASSPFHSSGPQHF. CDR3 in DNA: TGTGCCAGCAGTCCCTTCCACTCCTCCGGGCCCCAGCATTTT.

The chain is built from TRBV18 and TRBJ1-4, with D unresolved. Trimming left V 1 base short and J 7 bases short, with 10 bases between. Germline V gene sequence: CDR1 KGHSH, CDR2 LQKENI. The length of the CDR3 is 14 residues. This CDR3 is CASSPQREGEKLFF. DNA for the CDR3: TGTGCCAGCTCACCACAGAGGGAGGGTGAAAAACTGTTTTTT.

The rearrangement joins TRBV5-8 to TRBJ1-5; D is possibly TRBD1 (5 bases). Per germline, CDR1 SGHTS and CDR2 YDEGEE. Deletions cut 0 bases from V and 9 bases from J, with 16 bases between. CDR3 length: 15 residues. This CDR3 is CASSLGQGGVTPQHF. CDR3 coding DNA: TGTGCCAGCAGCTTGGGCCAGGGAGGGGTTACGCCCCAGCATTTT.

J is TRBJ1-5 and V is TRBV19; possibly TRBD1 for D (5 bases). The ends were cut back, 4 bases at V and 0 bases at J, with 10 bases in the middle. The germline gives CDR1 LNHDA, CDR2 SQIVND (reference sequence). The CDR3 sequence is 15 residues long. Written as DNA, the CDR3 is TGTGCCAGTAGTAAGGGCAGGGATAGCAATCAGCCCCAGCATTTT. Translating it yields CASSKGRDSNQPQHF.

The rearrangement uses TRBV7-9 and TRBJ2-1, with no clear D. Germline CDR1 SEHNR, CDR2 FQNEAQ (reference sequence). V dropped 5 bases and J dropped 6 bases, with 11 bases sitting between them. The CDR3 contains 13 residues. The CDR3 here is CASSPLSSNEQFF. DNA for the CDR3: TGTGCCAGCAGCCCACTCTCAAGCAATGAGCAGTTCTTC.

The V and J genes are TRBV5-3 and TRBJ2-1; D perhaps matches TRBD1 (6 bases). TRBV5-3 is labeled an ORF, and its function is uncertain. The CDR3 has 14 amino acids. Trimming pared 2 bases from V and 4 bases from J, leaving 10 bases between. CDR3 coding DNA: TGTGCCAGAAGCTTACAGGGAAGGTACAATGAGCAGTTCTTC. The encoded protein is CARSLQGRYNEQFF.

The chain is built from TRBV27 and TRBJ1-1; D is perhaps TRBD1 (6 bases). The V gene's germline CDR1 is MNHEY and CDR2 SMNVEV (reference sequence). V lost 3 bases and J 7 bases, leaving 18 bases between the germline ends. The CDR3 has 15 amino acids. This CDR3 is CASSLQGGAIIEAFF. CDR3 coding DNA: TGTGCCAGCAGTTTGCAAGGGGGAGCGATCATTGAAGCTTTCTTT.

This chain uses TRBV2 with TRBJ1-6; 7 bases are shared with TRBD1. Germline assignment: CDR1 SNHLY and CDR2 FYNNEI. The trim removed 6 bases at V and 5 bases at J, leaving 7 bases unmatched. The CDR3 consists of 15 residues. The CDR3 sequence: CASRPLRGDNSPLHF. The DNA for the CDR3 is TGTGCCAGCAGACCGCTCAGGGGGGATAATTCACCCCTCCACTTT.

This sequence joins TRBV24-1 and TRBJ2-1; D gene unclear. Germline V lookup: CDR1 KGHDR, CDR2 SFDVKD. V shed 1 base and J shed 5 bases, with 5 bases lying between them. This CDR3 has 13 amino acids. The CDR3 is CATSDFGNNEQFF. In nucleotides, the CDR3 is TGTGCCACCAGTGATTTTGGCAACAATGAGCAGTTCTTC.